This T cell receptor beta chain comes out of a study of blood T cell repertoires in COVID-19. Study at large: Researchers got acute and convalescent COVID-19 samples from the United States, Italy and Spain. PBMCs, B-cell-depleted T cells, or T cells provided the cDNA or gDNA that made up the material.

Germline CDR1 is LGHNA and CDR2 is YNFKEQ. This CDR3 contains 17 residues. V lost 4 bases and J lost 4, with 21 bases in between. This clone was observed a single time. In the original processing: For nucleated cells, counts were estimated from reference gene primer amplification. Data came from immunoSEQ multiplex PCR; TCRdb stores just in-frame clones and leaves some out. The D gene and trimming were derived from the DNA, and the V and J assignments and clone size from that table. The table includes about 59,000 clones, more than 60% detected once. This receptor was identified in a woman between 45 and 65 years old with active or convalescent COVID-19. Material: peripheral blood. The rearrangement joins TRBV4-2 to TRBJ2-3, with a tentative D call TRBD2 (5 bases). The CDR3 region has the DNA TGTGCCAGCAGCCCCTCTAAGAACACGGGGTTCGCAGATACGCAGTATTTT. This encodes CASSPSKNTGFADTQYF.